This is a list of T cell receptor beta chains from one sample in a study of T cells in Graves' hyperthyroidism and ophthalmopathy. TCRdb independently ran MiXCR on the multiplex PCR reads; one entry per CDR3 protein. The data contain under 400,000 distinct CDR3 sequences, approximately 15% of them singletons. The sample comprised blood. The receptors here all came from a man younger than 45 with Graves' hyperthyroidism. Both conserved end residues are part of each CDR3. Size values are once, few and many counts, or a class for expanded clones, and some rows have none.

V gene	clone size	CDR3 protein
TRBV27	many	CASSPYRTGGNEQFF
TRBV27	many	CASSLLAGGPHEQYF
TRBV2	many	CATLGYNEQFF
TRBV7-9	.	CASSLSSGKNNEQFF
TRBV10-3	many	CAISGGAGITEQYF
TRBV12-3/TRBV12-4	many	CASSLRWGSSDYGYTF
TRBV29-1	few	CSVDNRGLAEAFF
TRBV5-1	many	CASSLCHRDRDNQAQDQPQHF
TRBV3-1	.	CASSQDFPGTGLGEKLFF
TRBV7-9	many	CASSQDYSPEQFF
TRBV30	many	CAWSVRVNQPQHF
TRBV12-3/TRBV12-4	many	CASRTSGEQFF
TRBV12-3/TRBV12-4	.	CASSPGQGLEAFF
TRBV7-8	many	CASSLGRGGTEAFF
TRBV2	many	CASRARYGYNEQFF
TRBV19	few	CASSIEQGIYNEQFF
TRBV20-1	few	CSAVAGGNPSDEQYF
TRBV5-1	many	CASSPTSGRLSYNEQFF
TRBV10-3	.	CAISESDYHTYEQYF
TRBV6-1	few	CASSHGRSSYNSPLHF
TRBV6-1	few	CASRRSDRGGYGYTF
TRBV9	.	CASSATGDALTEAFF
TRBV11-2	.	CASSFTGTIYNEQFF
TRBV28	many	CASSLGGPNNEQFF
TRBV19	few	CASSMTSGRYNEQFF
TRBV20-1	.	CSAILGRSFYEQYF
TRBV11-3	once	CASSPGRHTEAFF
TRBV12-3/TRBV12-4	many	CASSREGAFYNEQFF
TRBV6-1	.	CASSDLEGSHIQYF
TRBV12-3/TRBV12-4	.	CASSFNRRVTEAFF
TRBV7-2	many	CASSLAAGGNQPQHF
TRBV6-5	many	CASSYSPSGRVVTETQYF
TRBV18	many	CASSQLAYGEPDTQYF
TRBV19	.	CASSNSDTQYF
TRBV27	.	CATTGTSSHEQFF
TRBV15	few	CATSSKRELAYEQYF
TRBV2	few	CASIRDRNTGELFF